These T cell receptor beta chains were read from a single sample in a study of T cells after yellow fever vaccination. TCRdb re-called the 5' RACE reads with MiXCR, one entry per CDR3 protein. Of 250,000 to 400,000 distinct CDR3 sequences detected, about 4% appear once; the ten largest clones hold under 30%. The sequencing used PBMCs, collected 5 days after the yellow fever booster vaccination. These receptors came from a young man who received the YFV17D yellow fever vaccine. Each CDR3 is given with its conserved first and last residue. Fields, in order: J gene, V gene, CDR3 protein.

J: TRBJ2-1
V: TRBV10-3
CDR3: CAIATTGPLYNEQFF

J: TRBJ2-7
V: TRBV12-3/TRBV12-4
CDR3: CASRALSGGSVYF

J: TRBJ2-3
V: TRBV5-4
CDR3: CASMKNSEGDTQYF

J: TRBJ1-4
V: TRBV7-2
CDR3: CASSLVTGGGGEKLFF

J: TRBJ2-1
V: TRBV28
CDR3: CASSVGGGGAIYNEQFF

J: TRBJ1-6
V: TRBV4-2
CDR3: CASSQEVGSPLHF

J: TRBJ2-1
V: TRBV14
CDR3: CASSRGRREQFF

J: TRBJ2-1
V: TRBV12-3/TRBV12-4
CDR3: CASTLGGNSYNEQFF

J: TRBJ2-5
V: TRBV20-1
CDR3: CSARDRRAGETQYF

J: TRBJ2-1
V: TRBV9
CDR3: CASSMTSGGARYNEQFF

J: TRBJ1-2
V: TRBV20-1
CDR3: CSARERGTLYGYTF

J: TRBJ2-1
V: TRBV10-3
CDR3: CATDHENEQFF

J: TRBJ2-1
V: TRBV4-1
CDR3: CASSQVRLAVYNEQFF

J: TRBJ1-1
V: TRBV6-5
CDR3: CASRLQGALAEAFF

J: TRBJ1-4
V: TRBV6-5
CDR3: CASSLGRGEKLFF

J: TRBJ2-2
V: TRBV3-1
CDR3: CASRPGGRTGELFF

J: TRBJ2-7
V: TRBV7-9
CDR3: CASSTRTRGYEQYF

J: TRBJ2-1
V: TRBV7-2
CDR3: CASSIRAGYYNEQFF

J: TRBJ1-1
V: TRBV7-9
CDR3: CASSLIGFSTEAFF

J: TRBJ1-4
V: TRBV5-1
CDR3: CASSPIGEKLFF

J: TRBJ2-5
V: TRBV12-3/TRBV12-4
CDR3: CASSSTAGTQYF

J: TRBJ2-5
V: TRBV5-1
CDR3: CASSLLTSGGGQETQYF

J: TRBJ2-1
V: TRBV28
CDR3: CASSFTPLAVSYNEQFF

J: TRBJ1-2
V: TRBV29-1
CDR3: CSVSAANYGYTF

J: TRBJ2-2
V: TRBV6-2/TRBV6-3
CDR3: CASKGKRAGELFF

J: TRBJ2-7
V: TRBV28
CDR3: CASSLQGSWGEEQYF

J: TRBJ2-3
V: TRBV6-6
CDR3: CASSLPGHNVGGDTQYF

J: TRBJ1-6
V: TRBV20-1
CDR3: CSAHTGGQYNSPLHF

J: TRBJ1-6
V: TRBV7-2
CDR3: CASSLTGTALDNSPLHF

J: TRBJ1-5
V: TRBV5-1
CDR3: CASSLGDQNQPQHF

J: TRBJ1-1
V: TRBV6-6
CDR3: CASSYSIGGGRNTEAFF

J: TRBJ1-2
V: TRBV4-3
CDR3: CASSQDRAGSGYGYTF

J: TRBJ1-4
V: TRBV20-1
CDR3: CSASETLATNEKLFF

J: TRBJ1-6
V: TRBV27
CDR3: CASSRGTSQTNSPLHF

J: TRBJ2-5
V: TRBV18
CDR3: CASSPSGQGAATQYF

J: TRBJ1-5
V: TRBV5-6
CDR3: CASSSLGQPQHF

J: TRBJ1-1
V: TRBV7-3
CDR3: CSSSLQEGEAFF

J: TRBJ2-1
V: TRBV20-1
CDR3: CSARDFGGQRVGAPEFF

J: TRBJ2-1
V: TRBV7-2
CDR3: CASSLAQGRYNEQFF

J: TRBJ2-5
V: TRBV7-9
CDR3: CASSLGAGGLQETQYF

J: TRBJ2-3
V: TRBV15
CDR3: CATSRDRVAGGLTDTQYF

J: TRBJ2-3
V: TRBV20-1
CDR3: CSAYRGRTDTQYF

J: TRBJ1-3
V: TRBV12-3/TRBV12-4
CDR3: CASSSPGGPGNTIYF

J: TRBJ1-1
V: TRBV9
CDR3: CASRGNQGTEAFF

J: TRBJ1-5
V: TRBV7-9
CDR3: CASSLGTRVGQPQHF

J: TRBJ1-2
V: TRBV5-1
CDR3: CASSQREANYGYTF

J: TRBJ1-2
V: TRBV3-1
CDR3: CASSQRDRGWGYTF

J: TRBJ2-1
V: TRBV5-1
CDR3: CASSWEPPEQFF

J: TRBJ2-2
V: TRBV20-1
CDR3: CSAAGTTNTGELFF

J: TRBJ2-4
V: TRBV20-1
CDR3: CSAGVWGLAKNIQYF

J: TRBJ1-2
V: TRBV18
CDR3: CASSTAQANYGYTF

J: TRBJ2-7
V: TRBV11-2
CDR3: CASSALFTAAHEQYF

J: TRBJ2-1
V: TRBV18
CDR3: CASSPDGRGGAGEQFF

J: TRBJ2-3
V: TRBV30
CDR3: CAWSVPRTSPLTDTQYF